This TCR beta chain was sequenced for a study of T cell responses to AZD1222 COVID-19 vaccine (dated by TCRdb to the early 2020s). With respect to the entire study: A total of roughly 240 trial participants underwent TCR sequencing, of whom nearly 210 received two doses of AZD1222 and about 25 received two doses of the MenACWY control vaccine. Trial participants were enrolled into age subgroups of 18-55, 56-69 and 70-plus years, which contained about 150, 28 and 57 TCR-sequenced participants, respectively.

The germline V end is reduced by 5 bases and the J end by 5 bases; junction bases left unmatched: 7. The CDR3 runs 14 residues from the cysteine to the phenylalanine. Only the CDR3 DNA is retained, 42 bases long and in frame from the first base. CDR1 LNHDA and CDR2 SQIVND were looked up in the germline V gene (reference sequence). The CDR3 regions of human TCRbeta chains were analyzed by immunosequencing. In the paper's pipeline: Repertoire TCRs were matched against a reference library of SARS-CoV-2-specific TCRs generated with the MIRA antigen-specificity platform. Breadth was defined as the fraction of unique TCRs that were SARS-CoV-2-associated. Depth was defined as the fraction of total T cells that were SARS-CoV-2-associated. Using the MIRA data, every spike-specific TCR was mapped to the spike region that the TCR reacted to and assigned to either a CD4 or a CD8 class. Log10-transformed breadth and depth values were compared by one-way ANOVA with Sidak's multiple comparisons tests. Imported from immuneACCESS, the table was reduced by TCRdb to in-frame sequences with V and J called. These copies leave out some clones; in studies compared against another copy, an unresolved V gene accounts for under half, and the cause of the remainder is not known. The DNA gave D and trimming, while V, J and clone size come from that table. Present in this sample are around 65,000 clones, around 78% of which were seen just once. The leading ten clones occupy around 25% of the sample.

Reading the label with the study, this specimen's time point is: about 28 days (+/-7) after the second vaccine dose. Because spike-specific TCR depth and breadth did not differ between the two schedules, AZD1222 recipients who got a second dose at roughly 4 weeks were pooled with those who got a second dose at roughly 12 weeks. Samples from vaccinated people were obtained from the UK trials COV001 and COV002, which included a single-blind randomized controlled phase 2/3 trial of AZD1222 (ChAdOx1 nCoV-19) in healthy adults. For TCRbeta chain sequencing, PBMC samples were collected from trial participants at day 0 and at day 28 after the second dose. As regards this clone: Its antigen target is currently unknown. No quality values exist for individual bases; no much larger clone is one base distant.

The full study reports these points: Nearly half of unique spike-specific TCRs reportedly recognized epitopes outside regions mutated in the B.1.351 and B.1.1.7 variants. The 56-69-year group was small, and its depth increase did not reach significance, likely because of low power. Spike-specific TCR breadth and depth rose significantly after two AZD1222 doses compared with day 0 and with MenACWY recipients. Vaccine-associated CD4 TCRs spanned the whole spike protein, with dominant responses in regions 160-218 and 743-854. Most participants were white British and females outnumbered males, and the authors suggested that clonal diversity may have been underestimated. Because no samples from the day 14 peak response were available, repertoires could be characterized only after the peak T cell response. Only five to seven AZD1222 recipients were SARS-CoV-2 seropositive at baseline, limiting conclusions about previously exposed vaccinees.

Sequencing was performed on peripheral blood, taken 28 days after the second AZD1222 dose. The chain uses TRBV19 and TRBJ2-7, with TRBD1 matching 9 junction bases. The source of this sequence is an adult who received the AZD1222 COVID-19 vaccine. The CDR3 protein is CASSPTGGTHEQYF. The DNA reads as follows: TGTGCCAGTAGTCCGACAGGGGGAACGCACGAGCAGTACTTC.